This T cell receptor beta chain was identified in a study of OX40 agonist ivuxolimab in advanced cancers. Clones were sequenced by immunoSEQ multiplex PCR, and TCRdb holds only the in-frame ones, with some missing. The sample consists of roughly 60,000 clones, approximately 84% of them appearing once. This clone has just a few counts. The clonotype was recovered from an adult with an advanced solid tumor such as melanoma, head and neck, liver or kidney cancer. The specimen comprised CD4+ or CD8+ T cells sorted from blood, sampled in a trial of the OX40 agonist ivuxolimab.

CDR3: CASSLGGEQFF. CDR3 sequence (DNA): TGTGCCAGCAGCTTAGGTGGTGAGCAGTTCTTC. The chain has TRBV7-2 and TRBJ2-1; unclear D gene. Germline assignment: CDR1 SGHTA and CDR2 FQGNSA. V shed 1 base and J shed 9 bases, with 4 bases lying between them. This CDR3 is built from 11 residues.